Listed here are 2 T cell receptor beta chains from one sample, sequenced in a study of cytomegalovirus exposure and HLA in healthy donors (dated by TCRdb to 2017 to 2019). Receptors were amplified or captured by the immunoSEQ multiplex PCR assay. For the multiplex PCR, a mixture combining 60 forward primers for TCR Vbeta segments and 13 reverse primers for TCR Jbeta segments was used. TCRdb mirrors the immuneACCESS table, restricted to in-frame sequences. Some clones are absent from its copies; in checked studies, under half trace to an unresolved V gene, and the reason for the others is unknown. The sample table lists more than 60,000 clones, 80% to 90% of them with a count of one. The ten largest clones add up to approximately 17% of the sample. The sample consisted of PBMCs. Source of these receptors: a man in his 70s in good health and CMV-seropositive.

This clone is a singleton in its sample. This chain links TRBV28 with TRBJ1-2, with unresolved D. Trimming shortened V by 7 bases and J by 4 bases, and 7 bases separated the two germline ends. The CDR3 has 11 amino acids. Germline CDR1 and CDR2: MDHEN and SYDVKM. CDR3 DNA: TGTGCCAGCATAGGAGTCTATGGCTACACCTTC. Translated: CASIGVYGYTF.

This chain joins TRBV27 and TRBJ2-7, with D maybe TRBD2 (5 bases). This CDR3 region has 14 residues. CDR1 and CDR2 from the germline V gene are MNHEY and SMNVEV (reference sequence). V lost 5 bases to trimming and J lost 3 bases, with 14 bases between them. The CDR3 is CASSPRAERYEQYF. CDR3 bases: TGTGCCAGCAGTCCGCGGGCAGAGCGCTACGAGCAGTACTTC.